Described below is a single TCR beta chain sequence and its context. Via MiXCR, TCRdb re-called the 5' RACE reads, giving one row per CDR3 protein. This table has some 690,000 distinct CDR3 sequences, over 20% appearing once. These data come from a study of identical twins. V was shortened by 1 base and J by 0 bases, with 10 bases between the two germline ends. Germline values: CDR1 KGHSH, CDR2 LQKENI. This CDR3 is built from 16 residues. These same records also appear under a second study, on T cells expressing NK-cell markers. That investigation notes: Sorted CD3+CD56+NKG2C+, CD3+CD56+NKG2C- and CD3+CD56-NKG2C+ T-cell subsets were beta-chain profiled.

Sequences were obtained from PBMCs. The V gene is TRBV18, the J gene TRBJ2-1; no definite D call. The sequence came from a woman between 18 and 30 years old in good health. In DNA form, the CDR3 reads TGTGCCAGCTCACCACGGTCCCAAAGCTCCTACAATGAGCAGTTCTTC. Translation gives CASSPRSQSSYNEQFF. The full variable domain, rest sourced from reference TRBV18 and TRBJ2-1, is NAGVMQNPRHLVRRRGQEARLRCSPMKGHSHVYWYRQLPEEGLKFMVYLQKENIIDESGMPKERFSAEFPKEGPSILRIQQVVRGDSAAYFCASSPRSQSSYNEQFFGPGTRLTVL.